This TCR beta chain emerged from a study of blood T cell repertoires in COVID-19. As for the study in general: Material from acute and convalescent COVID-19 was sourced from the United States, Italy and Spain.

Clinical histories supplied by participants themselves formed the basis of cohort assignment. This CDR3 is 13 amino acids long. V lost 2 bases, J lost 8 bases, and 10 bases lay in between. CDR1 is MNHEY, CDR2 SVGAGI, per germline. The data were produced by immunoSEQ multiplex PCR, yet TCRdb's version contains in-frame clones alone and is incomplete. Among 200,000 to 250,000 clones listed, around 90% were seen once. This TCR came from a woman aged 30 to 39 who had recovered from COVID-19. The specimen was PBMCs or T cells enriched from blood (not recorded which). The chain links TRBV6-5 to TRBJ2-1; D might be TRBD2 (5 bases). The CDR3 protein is CASSYTLAHEQFF. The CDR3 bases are TGTGCCAGCAGTTACACTCTAGCTCATGAGCAGTTCTTC.